This TCR beta chain was recovered during a study of T cell responses to AZD1222 COVID-19 vaccine. Study-wide context: Timing groups of about 4 and about 12 weeks for second doses were pooled.

Regarding the study as a whole: Spike-specific TCR breadth and depth went up after people got two AZD1222 doses. Baseline antibody screening turned up just six or seven seropositive AZD1222 recipients.

Assay used: immunoSEQ multiplex PCR; TCRdb lists only in-frame clones, some missing. The top ten clones hold 3% to 3.5% of a sample with 150,000 or so clones, about 87% of them seen once. CDR1 is LNHDA, CDR2 SQIVND, per germline (reference sequence). J lost 6 bases, V lost 5 bases, and 5 bases had no gene match. The CDR3 sequence is 14 residues long. Concerning this clone: The antigen remains unidentified.

This clonotype was obtained from an adult in good health. Here the sequenced sample was peripheral blood, taken on day 0 of AZD1222 vaccination. The chain links TRBV19 to TRBJ1-5, with 9 bases fitting TRBD1. Here the CDR3 DNA reads TGTGCCAGTAGTCTGGGGACAGGGCTTCAGCCCCAGCATTTT. It codes for CASSLGTGLQPQHF.